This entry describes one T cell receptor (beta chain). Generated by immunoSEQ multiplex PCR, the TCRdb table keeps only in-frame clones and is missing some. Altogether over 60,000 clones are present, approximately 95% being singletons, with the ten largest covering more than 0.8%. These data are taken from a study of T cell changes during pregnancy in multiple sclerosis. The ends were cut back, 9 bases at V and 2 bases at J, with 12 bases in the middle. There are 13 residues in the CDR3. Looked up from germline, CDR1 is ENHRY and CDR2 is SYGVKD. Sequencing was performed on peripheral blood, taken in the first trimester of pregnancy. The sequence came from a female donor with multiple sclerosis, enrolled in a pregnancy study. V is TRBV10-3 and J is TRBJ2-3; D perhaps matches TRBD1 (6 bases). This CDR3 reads CAIQGPITDTQYF. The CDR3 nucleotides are TGTGCCATACAGGGTCCCATCACAGATACGCAGTATTTT.